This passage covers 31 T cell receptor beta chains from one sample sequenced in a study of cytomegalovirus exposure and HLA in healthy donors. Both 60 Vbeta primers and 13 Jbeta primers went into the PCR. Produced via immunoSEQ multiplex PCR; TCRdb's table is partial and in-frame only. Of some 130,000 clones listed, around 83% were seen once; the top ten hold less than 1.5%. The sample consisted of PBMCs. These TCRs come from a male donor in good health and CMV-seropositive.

This CDR3 reads CASSRGTPLYNEQFF. CDR3 nucleotides: TGCGCCAGCAGCCGAGGTACTCCCCTCTACAATGAGCAGTTCTTC. This sequence joins TRBV5-1 and TRBJ2-1; D not certain. Germline values: CDR1 SGHRS, CDR2 YFSETQ. The CDR3 has 15 residues. V lost 4 bases and J 3 bases, leaving 14 bases between the germline ends.

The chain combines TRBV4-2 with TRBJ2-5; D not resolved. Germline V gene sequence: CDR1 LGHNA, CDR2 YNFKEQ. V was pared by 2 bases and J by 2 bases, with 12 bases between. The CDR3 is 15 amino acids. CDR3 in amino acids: CASSQSQTWQETQYF. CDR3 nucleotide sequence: TGTGCCAGCAGCCAATCCCAGACATGGCAAGAGACCCAGTACTTC.

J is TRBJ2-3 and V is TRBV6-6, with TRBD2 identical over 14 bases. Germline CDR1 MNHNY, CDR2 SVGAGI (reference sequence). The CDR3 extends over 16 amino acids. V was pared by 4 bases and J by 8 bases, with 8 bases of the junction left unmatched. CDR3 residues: CASSSTTGTSGGTQYF. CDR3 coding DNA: TGTGCCAGCAGTTCCACGACAGGGACTAGCGGGGGTACGCAGTATTTT.

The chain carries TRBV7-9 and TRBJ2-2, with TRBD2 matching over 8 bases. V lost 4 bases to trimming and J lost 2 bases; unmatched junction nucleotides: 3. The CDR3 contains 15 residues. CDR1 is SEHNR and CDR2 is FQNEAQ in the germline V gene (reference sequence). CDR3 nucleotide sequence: TGTGCCAGCAGCTCCCGGGGGGGTAACACCGGGGAGCTGTTTTTT. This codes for CASSSRGGNTGELFF.

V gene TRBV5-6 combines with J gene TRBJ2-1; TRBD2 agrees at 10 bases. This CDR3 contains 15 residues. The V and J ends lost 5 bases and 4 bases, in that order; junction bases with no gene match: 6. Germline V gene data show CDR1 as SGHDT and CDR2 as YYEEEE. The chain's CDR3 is CASRVGLAVYNEQFF. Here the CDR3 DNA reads TGTGCCAGCAGGGTTGGACTAGCGGTATACAATGAGCAGTTCTTC. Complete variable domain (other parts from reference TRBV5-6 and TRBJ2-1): DAGVTQSPTHLIKTRGQQVTLRCSPKSGHDTVSWYQQALGQGPQFIFQYYEEEERQRGNFPDRFSGHQFPNYSSELNVNALLLGDSALYLCASRVGLAVYNEQFFGPGTRLTVL.

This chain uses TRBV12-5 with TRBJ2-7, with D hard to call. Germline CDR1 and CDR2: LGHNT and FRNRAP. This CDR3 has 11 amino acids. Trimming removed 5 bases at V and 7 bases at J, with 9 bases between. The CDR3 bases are TGTGCTAGTGGTCCGCCGGGTGAGCAGTACTTC. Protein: CASGPPGEQYF.

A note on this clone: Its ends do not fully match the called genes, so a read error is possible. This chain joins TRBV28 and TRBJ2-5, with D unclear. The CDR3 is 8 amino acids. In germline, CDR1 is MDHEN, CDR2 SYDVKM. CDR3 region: CASNLQDF. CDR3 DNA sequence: TGTGCCAGCAATCTTCAGGACTTC.

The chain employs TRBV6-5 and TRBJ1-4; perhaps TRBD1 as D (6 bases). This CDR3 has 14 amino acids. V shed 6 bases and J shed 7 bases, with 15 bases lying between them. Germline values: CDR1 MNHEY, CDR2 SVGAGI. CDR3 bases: TGTGCCAGCAGCCTGGACAGATCGATTGAAAAACTGTTTTTT. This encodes CASSLDRSIEKLFF.

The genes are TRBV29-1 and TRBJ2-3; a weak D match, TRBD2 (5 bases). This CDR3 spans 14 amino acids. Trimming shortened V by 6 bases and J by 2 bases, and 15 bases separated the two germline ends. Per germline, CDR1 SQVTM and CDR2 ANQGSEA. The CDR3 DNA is TGCAGCGTCGCCCTGTCGGGGTTCACAGATACGCAGTATTTT. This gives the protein CSVALSGFTDTQYF.

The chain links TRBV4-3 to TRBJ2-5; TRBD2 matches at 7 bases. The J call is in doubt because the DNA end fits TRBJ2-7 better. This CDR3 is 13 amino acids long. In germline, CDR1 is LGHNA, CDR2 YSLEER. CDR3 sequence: CASSQDVAGEQYF. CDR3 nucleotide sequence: TGCGCCAGCAGCCAAGACGTAGCGGGCGAGCAGTACTTC.

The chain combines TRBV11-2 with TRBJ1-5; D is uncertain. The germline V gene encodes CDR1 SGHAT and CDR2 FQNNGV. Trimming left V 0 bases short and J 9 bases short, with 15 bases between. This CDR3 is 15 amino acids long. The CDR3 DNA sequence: TGTGCCAGCAGCTTAGACGGAACAGCCCCCATGCCCCAGCATTTT. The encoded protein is CASSLDGTAPMPQHF.

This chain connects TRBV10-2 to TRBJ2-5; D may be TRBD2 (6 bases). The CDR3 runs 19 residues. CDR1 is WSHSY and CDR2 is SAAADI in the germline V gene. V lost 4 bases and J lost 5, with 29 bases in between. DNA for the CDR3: TGCGCCAGCAGTGTTGTAGTTAGTAAGTCCGGGGAGGCGGGGGAGACCCAGTACTTC. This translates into CASSVVVSKSGEAGETQYF.

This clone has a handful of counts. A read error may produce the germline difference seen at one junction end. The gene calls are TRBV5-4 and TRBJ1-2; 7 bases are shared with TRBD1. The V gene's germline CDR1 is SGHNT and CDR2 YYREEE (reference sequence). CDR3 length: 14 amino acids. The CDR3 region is CASSLGTGTYGYPF. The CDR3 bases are TGTGCCAGCAGCTTGGGGACAGGAACCTATGGCTACCCCTTC.

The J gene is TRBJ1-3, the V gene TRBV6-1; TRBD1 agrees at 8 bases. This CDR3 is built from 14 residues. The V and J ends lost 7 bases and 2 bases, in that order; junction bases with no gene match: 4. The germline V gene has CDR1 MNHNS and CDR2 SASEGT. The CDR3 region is CASTSGQAGNTIYF. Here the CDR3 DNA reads TGTGCCAGCACCTCGGGACAGGCTGGAAACACCATATATTTT.

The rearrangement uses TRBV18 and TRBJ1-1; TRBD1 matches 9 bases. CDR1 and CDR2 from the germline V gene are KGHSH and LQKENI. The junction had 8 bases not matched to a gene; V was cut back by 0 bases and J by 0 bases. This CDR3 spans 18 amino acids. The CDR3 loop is CASSPPWTGVIVNTEAFF. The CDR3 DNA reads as TGTGCCAGCTCACCACCTTGGACAGGGGTGATCGTGAACACTGAAGCTTTCTTT.

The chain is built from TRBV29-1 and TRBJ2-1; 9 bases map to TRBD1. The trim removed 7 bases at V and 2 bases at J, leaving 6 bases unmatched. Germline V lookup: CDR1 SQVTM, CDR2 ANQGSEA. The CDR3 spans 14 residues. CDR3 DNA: TGCAGCGCCTCCGGGACAGGGACCTACAATGAGCAGTTCTTC. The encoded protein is CSASGTGTYNEQFF.

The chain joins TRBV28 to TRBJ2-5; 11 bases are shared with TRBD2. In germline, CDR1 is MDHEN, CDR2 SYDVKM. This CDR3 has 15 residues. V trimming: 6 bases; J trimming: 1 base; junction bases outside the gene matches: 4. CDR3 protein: CASSGLAGRQETQYF. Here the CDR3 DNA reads TGTGCCAGCAGCGGACTAGCGGGCCGCCAAGAGACCCAGTACTTC.

The CDR3, as DNA: TGTGCCAGCAGCTACATATGGGATACGCAGTATTTT. Encoded protein: CASSYIWDTQYF. The chain employs TRBV11-2 and TRBJ2-3; D call uncertain. V was pared by 4 bases and J by 6 bases, with 8 bases between. This CDR3 is 12 amino acids long. Germline values: CDR1 SGHAT, CDR2 FQNNGV. Full variable domain (missing parts from reference TRBV11-2 and TRBJ2-3): EAGVAQSPRYKIIEKRQSVAFWCNPISGHATLYWYQQILGQGPKLLIQFQNNGVVDDSQLPKDRFSAERLKGVDSTLKIQPAKLEDSAVYLCASSYIWDTQYFGPGTRLTVL.

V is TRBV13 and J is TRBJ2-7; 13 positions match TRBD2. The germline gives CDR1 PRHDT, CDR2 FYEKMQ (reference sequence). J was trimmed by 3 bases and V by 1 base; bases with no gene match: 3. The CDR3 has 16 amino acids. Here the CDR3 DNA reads TGTGCCAGCAGCTTAGTCGGGACTAGCGGGATCTACGAGCAGTACTTC. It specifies CASSLVGTSGIYEQYF.

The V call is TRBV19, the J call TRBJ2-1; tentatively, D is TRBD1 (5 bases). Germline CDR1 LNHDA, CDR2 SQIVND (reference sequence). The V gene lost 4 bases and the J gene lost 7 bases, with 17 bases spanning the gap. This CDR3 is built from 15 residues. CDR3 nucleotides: TGTGCCAGTAGTACAGGCACCCCAGACAGTAATGAGCAGTTCTTC. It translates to CASSTGTPDSNEQFF.

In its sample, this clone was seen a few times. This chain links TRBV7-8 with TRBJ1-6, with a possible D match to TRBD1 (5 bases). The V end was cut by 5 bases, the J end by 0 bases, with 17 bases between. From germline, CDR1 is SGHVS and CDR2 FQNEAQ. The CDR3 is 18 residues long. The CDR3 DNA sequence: TGTGCCAGCAGCCTACAACGACAGTTTAGCTCCTATAATTCACCCCTCCACTTT. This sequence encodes CASSLQRQFSSYNSPLHF.

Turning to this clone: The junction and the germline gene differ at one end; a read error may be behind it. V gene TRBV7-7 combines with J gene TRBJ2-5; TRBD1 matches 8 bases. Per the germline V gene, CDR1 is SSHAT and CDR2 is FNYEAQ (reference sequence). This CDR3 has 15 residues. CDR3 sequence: CASSFGQGAQETQYF. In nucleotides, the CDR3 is TGTGCTAGCAGCTTCGGGCAGGGGGCTCAAGAGACCCAGTACTTC.

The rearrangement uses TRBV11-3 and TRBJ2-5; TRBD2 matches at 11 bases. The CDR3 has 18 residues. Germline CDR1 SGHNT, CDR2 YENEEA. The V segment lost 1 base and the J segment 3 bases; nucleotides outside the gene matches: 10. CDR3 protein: CASSLVSWGTSGKETQYF. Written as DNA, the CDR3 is TGTGCCAGCAGCTTAGTATCGTGGGGGACTAGCGGAAAAGAGACCCAGTACTTC.

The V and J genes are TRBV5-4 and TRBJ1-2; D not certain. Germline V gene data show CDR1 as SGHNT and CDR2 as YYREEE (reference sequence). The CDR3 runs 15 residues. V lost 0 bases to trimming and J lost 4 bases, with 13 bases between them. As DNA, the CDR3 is TGTGCCAGCAGCTTGGTGGCAGAGGGTTCCTATGGCTACACCTTC. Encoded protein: CASSLVAEGSYGYTF.

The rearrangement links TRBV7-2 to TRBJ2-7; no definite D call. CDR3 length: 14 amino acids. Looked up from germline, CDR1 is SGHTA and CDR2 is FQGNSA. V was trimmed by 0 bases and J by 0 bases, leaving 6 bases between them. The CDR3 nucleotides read TGTGCCAGCAGCTTAGCGGGCCCCTCCTACGAGCAGTACTTC. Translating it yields CASSLAGPSYEQYF.

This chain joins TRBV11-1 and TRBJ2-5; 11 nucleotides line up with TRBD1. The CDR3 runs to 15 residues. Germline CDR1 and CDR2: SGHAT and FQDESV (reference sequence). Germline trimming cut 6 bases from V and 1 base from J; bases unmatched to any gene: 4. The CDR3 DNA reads TGTGCCAGCAGATCCGGGACAGGGGGCCAAGAGACCCAGTACTTC. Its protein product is CASRSGTGGQETQYF.

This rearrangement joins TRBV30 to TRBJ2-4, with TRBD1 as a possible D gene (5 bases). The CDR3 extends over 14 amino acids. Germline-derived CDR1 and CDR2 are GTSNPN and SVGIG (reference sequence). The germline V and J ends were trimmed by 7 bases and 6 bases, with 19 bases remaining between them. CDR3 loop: CASSTAVGSNIQYF. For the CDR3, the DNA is TGTGCCTCTTCGACAGCCGTTGGGTCAAACATTCAGTACTTC. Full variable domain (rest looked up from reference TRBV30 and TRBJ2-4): SQTIHQWPATLVQPVGSPLSLECTVEGTSNPNLYWYRQAAGRGLQLLFYSVGIGQISSEVPQNLSASRPQDRQFILSSKKLLLSDSGFYLCASSTAVGSNIQYFGAGTRLSVL.

The CDR3 protein is CASSQEGGRHHEQYF. DNA for the CDR3: TGTGCCAGCAGCCAAGAGGGCGGGAGGCACCACGAGCAGTACTTC. The V call is TRBV4-2, the J call TRBJ2-7; 8 bases fit TRBD2. Germline CDR1 and CDR2: LGHNA and YNFKEQ. J lost 5 bases, V lost 0 bases, and 6 bases had no gene match. The CDR3 extends over 15 amino acids.

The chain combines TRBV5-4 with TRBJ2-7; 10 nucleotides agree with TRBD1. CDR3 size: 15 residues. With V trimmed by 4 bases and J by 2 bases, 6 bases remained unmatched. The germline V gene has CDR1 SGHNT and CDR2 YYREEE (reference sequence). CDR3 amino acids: CASSVGQGLTYEQYF. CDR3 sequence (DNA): TGTGCCAGCAGCGTGGGACAGGGGTTAACCTACGAGCAGTACTTC.

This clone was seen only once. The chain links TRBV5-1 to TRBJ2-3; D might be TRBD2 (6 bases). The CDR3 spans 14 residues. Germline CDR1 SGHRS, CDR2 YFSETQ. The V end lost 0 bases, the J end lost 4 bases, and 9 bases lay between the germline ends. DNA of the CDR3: TGCGCCAGCAGCTTGGCGGGAGAAGCAGATACGCAGTATTTT. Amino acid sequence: CASSLAGEADTQYF.

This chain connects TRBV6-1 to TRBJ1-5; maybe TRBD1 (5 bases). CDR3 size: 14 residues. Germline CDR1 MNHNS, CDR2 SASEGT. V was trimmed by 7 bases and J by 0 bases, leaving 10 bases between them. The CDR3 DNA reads TGTGCCAGCACCCGGGGGTATAGCAATCAGCCCCAGCATTTT. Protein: CASTRGYSNQPQHF.